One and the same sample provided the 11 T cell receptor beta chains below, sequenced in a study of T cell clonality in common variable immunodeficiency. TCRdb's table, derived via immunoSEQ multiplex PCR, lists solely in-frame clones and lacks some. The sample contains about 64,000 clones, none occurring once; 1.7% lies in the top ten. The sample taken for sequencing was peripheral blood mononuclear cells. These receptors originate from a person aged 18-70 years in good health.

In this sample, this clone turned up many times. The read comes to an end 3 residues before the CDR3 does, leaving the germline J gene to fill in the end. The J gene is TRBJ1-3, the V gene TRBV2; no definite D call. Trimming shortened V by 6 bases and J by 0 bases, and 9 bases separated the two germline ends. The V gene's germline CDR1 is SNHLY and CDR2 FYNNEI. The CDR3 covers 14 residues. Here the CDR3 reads CASRIRSSGNTIYF. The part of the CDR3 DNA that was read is TGTGCCAGCAGGATCAGGAGCTCTGGAAACACC.

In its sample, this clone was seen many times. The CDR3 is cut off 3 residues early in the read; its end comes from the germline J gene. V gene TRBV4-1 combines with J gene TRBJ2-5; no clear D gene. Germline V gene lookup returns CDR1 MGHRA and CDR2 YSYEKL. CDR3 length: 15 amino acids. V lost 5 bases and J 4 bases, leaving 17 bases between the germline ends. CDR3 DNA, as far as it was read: TGCGCCAGCAGCAGATTATATCGGGTTATAGAGACC. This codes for CASSRLYRVIET. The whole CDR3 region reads CASSRLYRVIETQYF.

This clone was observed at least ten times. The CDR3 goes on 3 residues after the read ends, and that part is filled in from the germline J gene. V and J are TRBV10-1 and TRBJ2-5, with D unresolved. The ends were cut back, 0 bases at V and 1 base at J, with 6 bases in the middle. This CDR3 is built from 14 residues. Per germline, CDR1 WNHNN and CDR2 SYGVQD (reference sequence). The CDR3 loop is CASSESGGQETQYF. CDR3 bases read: TGCGCCAGCAGTGAGTCTGGCGGCCAAGAGACC.

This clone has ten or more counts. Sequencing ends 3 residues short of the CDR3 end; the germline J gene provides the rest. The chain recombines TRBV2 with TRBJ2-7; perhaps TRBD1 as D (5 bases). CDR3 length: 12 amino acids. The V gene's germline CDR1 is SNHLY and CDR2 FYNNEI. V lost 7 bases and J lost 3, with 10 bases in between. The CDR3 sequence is CASIEDSYEQYF. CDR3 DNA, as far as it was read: TGTGCCAGCATCGAAGACAGCTACGAG. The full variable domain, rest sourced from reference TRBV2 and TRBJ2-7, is EPEVTQTPSHQVTQMGQEVILRCVPISNHLYFYWYRQILGQKVEFLVSFYNNEISEKSEIFDDQFSVERPDGSNFTLKIRSTKLEDSAMYFCASIEDSYEQYFGPGTRLTVT.

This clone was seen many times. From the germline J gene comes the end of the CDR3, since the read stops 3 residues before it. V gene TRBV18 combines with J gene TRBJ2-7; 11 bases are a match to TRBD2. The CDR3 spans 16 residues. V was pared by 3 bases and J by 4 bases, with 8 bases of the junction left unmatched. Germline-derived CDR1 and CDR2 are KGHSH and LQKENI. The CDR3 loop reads CASSPRLAGGYYEQYF. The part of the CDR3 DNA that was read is TGTGCCAGCTCACCGCGGCTAGCGGGGGGATATTACGAG.

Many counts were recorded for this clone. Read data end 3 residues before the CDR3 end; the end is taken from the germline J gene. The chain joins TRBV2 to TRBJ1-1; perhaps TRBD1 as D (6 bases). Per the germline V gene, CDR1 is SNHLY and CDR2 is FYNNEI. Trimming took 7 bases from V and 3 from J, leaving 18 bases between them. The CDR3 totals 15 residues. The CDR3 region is CASTAEGGVDTEAFF. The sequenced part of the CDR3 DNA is TGTGCCAGCACGGCCGAGGGGGGGGTCGACACTGAA.

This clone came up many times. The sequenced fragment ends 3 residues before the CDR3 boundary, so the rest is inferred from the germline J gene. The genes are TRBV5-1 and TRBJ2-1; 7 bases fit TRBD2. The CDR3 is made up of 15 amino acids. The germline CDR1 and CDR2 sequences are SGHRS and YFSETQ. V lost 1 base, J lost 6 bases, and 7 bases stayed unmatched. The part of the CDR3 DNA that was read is TGCGCCAGCAGCTTGCTCGGGGGAGGGATCAATGAG. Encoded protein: CASSLLGGGINE. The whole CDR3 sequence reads CASSLLGGGINEQFF.

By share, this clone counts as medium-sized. The sequenced CDR3 bases are TGTGCCAGCAGCCTTAGCGGGAGCCCCAAAAACATT. Its translation is CASSLSGSPKNI. The entire CDR3 protein is CASSLSGSPKNIQYF. The chain employs TRBV7-3 and TRBJ2-4, with 9 bases identical to TRBD2. The read is 3 residues too short to cover the CDR3 end, so that end is filled in from the germline J gene. Germline CDR1 and CDR2: SGHTA and FQGTGA. V shed 5 bases, J shed 2 bases, and the junction held 4 bases outside the gene matches. CDR3 length: 15 residues.

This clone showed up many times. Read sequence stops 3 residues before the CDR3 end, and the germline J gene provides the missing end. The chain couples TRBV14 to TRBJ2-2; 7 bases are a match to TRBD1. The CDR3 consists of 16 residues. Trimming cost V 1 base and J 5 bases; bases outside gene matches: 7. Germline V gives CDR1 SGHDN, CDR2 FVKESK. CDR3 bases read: TGTGCCAGCAGCCAAGGACAGGGTTTAAGAACCGGGGAG. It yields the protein CASSQGQGLRTGE. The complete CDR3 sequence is CASSQGQGLRTGELFF.

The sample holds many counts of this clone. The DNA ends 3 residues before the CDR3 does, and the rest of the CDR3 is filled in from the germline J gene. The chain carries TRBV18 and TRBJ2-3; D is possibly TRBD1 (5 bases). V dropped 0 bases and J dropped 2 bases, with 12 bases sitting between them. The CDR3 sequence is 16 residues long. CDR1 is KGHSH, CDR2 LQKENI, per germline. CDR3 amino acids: CASSPPGMGLTDTQYF. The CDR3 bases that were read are TGTGCCAGCTCACCACCGGGGATGGGGCTCACAGATACG.

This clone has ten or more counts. The sequenced part of the CDR3 DNA is TGTGCCAGCTCAACAAGGACAGGACGCACAGATACG. It yields the protein CASSTRTGRTDT. The full CDR3 reads CASSTRTGRTDTQYF. The chain links TRBV28 to TRBJ2-3; 7 positions match TRBD1. The DNA ends 3 residues before the CDR3 does, and the rest of the CDR3 is filled in from the germline J gene. Per the germline V gene, CDR1 is MDHEN and CDR2 is SYDVKM. The CDR3 has 15 amino acids. Trimming took 8 bases from V and 1 from J; bases not matched to a gene: 9.